This T cell receptor (beta chain) was documented in a study of T cells in narcolepsy. Germline V lookup: CDR1 SNHLY, CDR2 FYNNEI. CDR3 length equals 15 residues. Trimming shortened V by 4 bases and J by 8 bases, and 19 bases separated the two germline ends. This clone was counted once. The antigen is not known. TCRdb's copy holds only in-frame clones and misses some; the assay was immunoSEQ multiplex PCR. The sample carries some 30,000 clones, about three quarters recorded once. General study points: Healthy controls reportedly lacked the autoreactive clonotypes serially found in patients' blood.

Sequencing was carried out using CD45RA- memory CD4+ T cells from PBMCs. The rearrangement joins TRBV2 to TRBJ2-3; D is possibly TRBD2 (5 bases). The receptor was isolated from a human donor with narcolepsy. CDR3 amino acids: CASSARLATSPTQYF. For the CDR3, the DNA is TGTGCCAGCAGTGCTCGGCTAGCTACTTCTCCTACGCAGTATTTT.